The T cell receptor (beta chain) under discussion was sequenced for a study of T cells in Graves' hyperthyroidism and ophthalmopathy. Overall study context: Staff took peripheral blood when the initial diagnosis was made, before any treatment began.

Thyroid ultrasound, orbital computed tomography, clinical symptoms, and serum thyroxine and TRAb underpinned diagnoses. The CDR3 length is 13 residues. V was clipped by 5 bases and J by 6 bases; unmatched bases: 4. Germline loops: CDR1 MNHEY, CDR2 SVGEGT. RNA transcripts served as the template for amplifying TCR beta CDR3 regions. HTBI primers drove first-round RT-PCR of the TCR CDR3. TCRdb re-analysed the multiplex PCR reads in MiXCR, keeping a single row per CDR3 protein. This sample yields 500,000 to 650,000 distinct CDR3 sequences, of which about 15% are seen a single time; over 11% belongs to the top ten.

This chain connects TRBV6-2 or TRBV6-3 to TRBJ2-1, with 7 nucleotides matching TRBD1. This clonotype originated in a middle-aged woman with Graves' hyperthyroidism. Sequences were obtained from blood. This CDR3 is CASSNTGVNEQFF. In DNA form, the CDR3 reads TGTGCCAGCAGTAATACAGGGGTCAATGAGCAGTTCTTC.